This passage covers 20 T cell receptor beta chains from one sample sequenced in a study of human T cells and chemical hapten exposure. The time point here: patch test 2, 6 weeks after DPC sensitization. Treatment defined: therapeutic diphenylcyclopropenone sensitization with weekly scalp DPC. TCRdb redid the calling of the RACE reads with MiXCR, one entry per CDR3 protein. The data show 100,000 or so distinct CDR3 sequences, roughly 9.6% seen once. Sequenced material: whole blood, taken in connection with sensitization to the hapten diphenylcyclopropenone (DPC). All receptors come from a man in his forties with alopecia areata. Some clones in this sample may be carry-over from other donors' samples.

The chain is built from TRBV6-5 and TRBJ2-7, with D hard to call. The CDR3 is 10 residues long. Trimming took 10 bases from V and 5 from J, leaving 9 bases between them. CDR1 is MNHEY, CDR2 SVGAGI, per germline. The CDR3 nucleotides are TGTGCCACCAATAACCACGAGCAGTACGTC. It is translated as CATNNHEQYV.

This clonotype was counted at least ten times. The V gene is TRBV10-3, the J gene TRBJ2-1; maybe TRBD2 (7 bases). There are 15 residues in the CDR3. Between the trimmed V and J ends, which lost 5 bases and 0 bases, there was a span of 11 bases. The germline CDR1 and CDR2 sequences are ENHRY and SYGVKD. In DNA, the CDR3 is TGTGCCATCAGTAGCGGGACAAGCTCCTACAATGAGCAGTTCTTC. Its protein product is CAISSGTSSYNEQFF.

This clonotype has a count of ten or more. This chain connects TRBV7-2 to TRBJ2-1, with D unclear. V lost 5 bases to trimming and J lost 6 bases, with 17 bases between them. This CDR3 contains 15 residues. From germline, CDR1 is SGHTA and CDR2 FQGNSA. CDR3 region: CASSLSYDRSNEQFF. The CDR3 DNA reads TGTGCCAGCAGCCTATCTTACGACCGGTCCAATGAGCAGTTCTTC.

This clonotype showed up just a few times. This chain's CDR3 is CATSRTASGNTIYF. CDR3 bases: TGTGCCACCAGCAGGACAGCCTCTGGAAACACCATATATTTT. The chain carries TRBV15 and TRBJ1-3, with a tentative D call TRBD1 (5 bases). Germline CDR1 and CDR2: LNHNV and YYDKDF (reference sequence). Trimming took 3 bases from V and 0 from J, leaving 6 bases between them. The CDR3 totals 14 residues.

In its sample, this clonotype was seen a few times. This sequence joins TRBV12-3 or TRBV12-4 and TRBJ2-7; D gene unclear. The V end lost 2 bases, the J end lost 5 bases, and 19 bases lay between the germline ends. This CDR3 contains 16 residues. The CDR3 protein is CASSLRPRLPSHEQYF. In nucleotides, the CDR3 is TGTGCCAGCAGTTTACGCCCCAGACTGCCCAGTCACGAGCAGTACTTC.

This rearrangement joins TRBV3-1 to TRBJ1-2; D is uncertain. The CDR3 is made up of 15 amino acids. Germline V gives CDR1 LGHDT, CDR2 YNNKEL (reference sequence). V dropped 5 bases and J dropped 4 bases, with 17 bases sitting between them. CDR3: CASSFSSEIAYGYTF. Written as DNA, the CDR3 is TGTGCCAGCAGCTTTTCGTCAGAAATTGCCTATGGCTACACCTTC.

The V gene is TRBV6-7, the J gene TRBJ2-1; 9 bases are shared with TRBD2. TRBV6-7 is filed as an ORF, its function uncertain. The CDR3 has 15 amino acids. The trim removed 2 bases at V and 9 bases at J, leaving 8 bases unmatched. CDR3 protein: CASSYMAGGPSEQFF. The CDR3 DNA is TGTGCCAGCAGTTACATGGCGGGAGGGCCGAGTGAGCAGTTCTTC.

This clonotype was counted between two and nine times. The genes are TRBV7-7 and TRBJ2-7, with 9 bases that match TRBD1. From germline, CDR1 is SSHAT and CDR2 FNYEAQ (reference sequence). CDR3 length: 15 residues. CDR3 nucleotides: TGTGCTAGCAGCCGGGACAGGGTATCCTCCTACGAGCAGTACGTC. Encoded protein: CASSRDRVSSYEQYV.

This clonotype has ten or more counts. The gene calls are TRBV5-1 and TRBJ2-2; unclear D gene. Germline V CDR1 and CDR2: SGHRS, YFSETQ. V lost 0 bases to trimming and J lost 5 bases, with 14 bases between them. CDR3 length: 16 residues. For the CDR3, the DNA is TGCGCCAGCAGCTTGGCCAGGCCGGTTGGAACCGGGGAGCTGTTTTTT. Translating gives CASSLARPVGTGELFF.

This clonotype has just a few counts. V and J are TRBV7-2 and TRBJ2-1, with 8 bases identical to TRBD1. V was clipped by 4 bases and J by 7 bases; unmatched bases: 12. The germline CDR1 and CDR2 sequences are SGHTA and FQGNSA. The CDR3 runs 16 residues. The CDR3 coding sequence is TGTGCCAGCAGCTCCCAGGGGGCCCGAAGTAATAATGAGCAGTTCTTC. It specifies CASSSQGARSNNEQFF.

CDR3 sequence reads: CASSQASENTGELFF. The CDR3, as DNA: TGCGCCAGCAGTCAAGCTAGCGAGAACACCGGGGAGCTGTTTTTT. The rearrangement links TRBV23-1 to TRBJ2-2, with a tentative D call TRBD2 (6 bases). TRBV23-1 is an ORF, with its function uncertain. V was cut by 2 bases and J by 1 base, with 8 bases left in between. This CDR3 comprises 15 residues.

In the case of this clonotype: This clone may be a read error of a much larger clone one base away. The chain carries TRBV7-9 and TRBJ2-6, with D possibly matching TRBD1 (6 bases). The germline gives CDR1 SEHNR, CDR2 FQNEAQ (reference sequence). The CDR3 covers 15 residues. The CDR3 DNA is TGTGCCGGCAGCCAACAGGGTACTGGGGCCAACGTCCTGACTTTC. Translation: CAGSQQGTGANVLTF.

In nucleotides, the CDR3 is TGTGCCAGCAGTTCCCCACCGGCGGCTAGCGGGAGGGCAGGTGAGCAGTTCTTC. Residues: CASSSPPAASGRAGEQFF. The chain uses TRBV6-2 or TRBV6-3 and TRBJ2-1; TRBD2 aligns across 12 bases. CDR1 MNHEY and CDR2 SVGEGT come from the germline V gene. This CDR3 has 18 amino acids. J was trimmed by 9 bases and V by 4 bases; bases with no gene match: 16.

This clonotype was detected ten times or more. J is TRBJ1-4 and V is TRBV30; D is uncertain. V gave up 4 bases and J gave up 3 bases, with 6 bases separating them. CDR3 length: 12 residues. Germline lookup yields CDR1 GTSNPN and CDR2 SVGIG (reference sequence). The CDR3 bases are TGTGCCTGGAAGTCGGCTAATGAAAAACTGTTTTTT. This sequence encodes CAWKSANEKLFF.

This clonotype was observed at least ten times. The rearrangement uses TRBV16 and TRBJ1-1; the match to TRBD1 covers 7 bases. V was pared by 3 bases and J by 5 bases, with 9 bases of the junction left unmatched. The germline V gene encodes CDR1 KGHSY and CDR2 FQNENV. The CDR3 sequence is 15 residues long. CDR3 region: CASSHRQGGGTEAFF. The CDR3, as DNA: TGTGCCAGCAGCCACCGACAGGGTGGGGGGACTGAAGCTTTCTTT.

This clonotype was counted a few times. CDR3 in amino acids: CASSLLTGAYTDTQYF. As DNA, the CDR3 is TGTGCCAGCAGCCTCTTGACAGGGGCCTACACAGATACGCAGTATTTT. The chain couples TRBV5-4 to TRBJ2-3, with 8 positions matching TRBD1. The V gene's germline CDR1 is SGHNT and CDR2 YYREEE (reference sequence). Germline trimming cut 4 bases from V and 2 bases from J; bases unmatched to any gene: 9. The CDR3 is 16 residues long.

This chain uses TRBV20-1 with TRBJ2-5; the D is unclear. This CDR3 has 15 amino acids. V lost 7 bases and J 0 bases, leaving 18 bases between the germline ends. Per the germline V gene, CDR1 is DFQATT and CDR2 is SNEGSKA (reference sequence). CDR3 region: CSGMFGNPYQETQYF. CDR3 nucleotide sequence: TGCAGTGGGATGTTTGGGAACCCGTACCAAGAGACCCAGTACTTC.

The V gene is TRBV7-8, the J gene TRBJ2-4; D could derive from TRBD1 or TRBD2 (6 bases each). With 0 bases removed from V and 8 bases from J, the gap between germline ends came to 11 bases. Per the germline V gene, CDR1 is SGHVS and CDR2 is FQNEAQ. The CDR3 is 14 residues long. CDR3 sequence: CASSLATGADIQYF. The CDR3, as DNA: TGTGCCAGCAGCTTAGCCACGGGGGCAGACATTCAGTACTTC.

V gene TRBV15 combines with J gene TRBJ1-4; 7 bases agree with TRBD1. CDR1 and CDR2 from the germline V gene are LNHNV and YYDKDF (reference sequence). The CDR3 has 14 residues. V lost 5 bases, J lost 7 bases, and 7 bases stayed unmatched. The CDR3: CATSRDRVREKLFF. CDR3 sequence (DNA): TGTGCCACCAGCCGTGACAGGGTCCGTGAAAAACTGTTTTTT.

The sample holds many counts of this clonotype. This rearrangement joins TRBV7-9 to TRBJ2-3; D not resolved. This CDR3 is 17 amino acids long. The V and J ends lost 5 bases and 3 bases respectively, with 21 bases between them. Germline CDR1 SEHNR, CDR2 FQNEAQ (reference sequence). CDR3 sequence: CASSNPPRRSFTDTQYF. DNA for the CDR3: TGTGCCAGCAGCAACCCTCCCCGTCGATCGTTTACAGATACGCAGTATTTT.